Listed below are T cell receptor beta chains from one sample, sequenced in a study of CD8 T cells in Susac syndrome. TCRdb recomputed calls from the immunoSEQ multiplex PCR reads with MiXCR, one row per CDR3 protein. This sample has around 81,000 distinct CDR3 sequences, with around 94% found just once. Sequenced material: CD8+ T cells from PBMCs. These receptors all stem from a human donor with Susac syndrome. Each CDR3 is given with its conserved first and last residue. D genes are given only for firm matches. The size of a clone is reported for some rows only, either as once, few or many, or as a class for expanded clones.

J gene | D gene | V gene | clone size | CDR3 protein | CDR3 DNA
TRBJ2-5 | - | TRBV25-1 | - | CASSEYSGAGRETQYF | TGTGCCAGCAGTGAATATTCGGGGGCAGGACGAGAGACCCAGTACTTC
TRBJ1-5 | - | TRBV5-6 | - | CASSLPGYNQPQHF | TGTGCCAGCAGCTTGCCGGGATACAATCAGCCCCAGCATTTT
TRBJ2-7 | - | TRBV2 | - | CASSDSGIDEQYF | TGTGCCAGCAGTGACTCAGGGATCGACGAGCAGTACTTC
TRBJ2-1 | - | TRBV5-1 | - | CASSSDLSGGNEQFF | TGCGCCAGCAGCTCCGACCTGAGCGGAGGGAATGAGCAGTTCTTC
TRBJ2-2 | - | TRBV4-3 | - | CASSQELQAGTGELFF | TGCGCCAGCAGCCAAGAACTGCAGGCGGGTACCGGGGAGCTGTTTTTT
TRBJ1-1 | - | TRBV12-3/TRBV12-4 | - | CASSDLKAENTEAFF | TGTGCCAGCAGTGACCTGAAGGCAGAAAACACTGAAGCTTTCTTT
TRBJ2-7 | TRBD2 | TRBV12-3/TRBV12-4 | - | CASSYAGLAGTYEQYF | TGTGCCAGCAGTTACGCCGGACTAGCGGGGACCTACGAGCAGTACTTC
TRBJ2-2 | - | TRBV4-2 | - | CASSQEGSGTGELFF | TGTGCCAGCAGCCAAGAGGGGAGTGGAACCGGGGAGCTGTTTTTT
TRBJ1-4 | - | TRBV7-9 | - | CASSSGEGILNRKLFF | TGTGCCAGCAGCTCAGGAGAGGGAATACTTAACCGAAAACTGTTTTTT
TRBJ1-4 | - | TRBV4-3 | - | CASSQDLGGSTNEKLFF | TGCGCCAGCAGCCAAGATCTCGGGGGATCGACTAATGAAAAACTGTTTTTT
TRBJ2-7 | - | TRBV12-3/TRBV12-4 | - | CASSFGSNYEQYF | TGTGCCAGCAGTTTCGGGTCGAATTACGAGCAGTACTTC
TRBJ2-1 | TRBD2 | TRBV20-1 | - | CSAPHGAGGPREQFF | TGCAGTGCCCCGCACGGGGCGGGAGGGCCGCGGGAGCAGTTCTTC
TRBJ2-7 | - | TRBV27 | few | CASSLAGASYEQYF | TGTGCCAGCAGTTTAGCAGGGGCCTCCTACGAGCAGTACTTC
TRBJ1-3 | - | TRBV15 | - | CATSTDSSGNTIYF | TGTGCCACCAGCACCGACAGCTCTGGAAACACCATATATTTT
TRBJ2-2 | - | TRBV7-8 | - | CASSLMTGELFF | TGTGCCAGCAGCTTAATGACCGGGGAGCTGTTTTTT
TRBJ2-3 | - | TRBV10-3 | - | CAISERAGASTDTQYF | TGTGCCATCAGTGAGAGGGCAGGGGCGTCCACAGATACGCAGTATTTT
TRBJ2-7 | TRBD1 | TRBV25-1 | - | CATLPGQGYHEQYF | TGTGCCACCCTACCGGGACAGGGGTACCACGAGCAGTACTTC
TRBJ2-1 | - | TRBV7-2 | - | CASSLGTFGNEQFF | TGTGCCAGCAGCTTAGGGACATTTGGGAATGAGCAGTTCTTC
TRBJ2-1 | TRBD2 | TRBV15 | - | CATSIEFNIWAGGPDEQFF | TGTGCCACCAGCATTGAGTTTAATATCTGGGCGGGAGGGCCAGATGAGCAGTTCTTC
TRBJ2-7 | - | TRBV7-9 | - | CASGSPRYEQYF | TGTGCCAGCGGGTCACCTCGCTACGAGCAGTACTTC
TRBJ2-2 | TRBD1 | TRBV19 | - | CASYTGAGELFF | TGTGCCAGTTATACAGGGGCCGGGGAGCTGTTTTTT
TRBJ1-2 | - | TRBV5-4 | once | CASSEETDPYGYTF | TGTGCCAGCAGCGAAGAGACAGATCCCTATGGCTACACCTTC
TRBJ2-5 | - | TRBV25-1 | once | CASSGGLTETQYF | TGTGCCAGCAGTGGGGGGCTAACGGAGACCCAGTACTTC
TRBJ2-1 | - | TRBV3-1 | - | CASSQEGTGLYNEQFF | TGTGCCAGCAGCCAAGAGGGCACAGGACTATACAATGAGCAGTTCTTC
TRBJ2-1 | - | TRBV6-5 | - | CASRQGVYNEQFF | TGTGCCAGCAGACAGGGAGTCTACAATGAGCAGTTCTTC
TRBJ2-2 | - | TRBV4-3 | once | CASSQDGPAVWVTGELFF | TGCGCCAGCAGCCAAGACGGTCCGGCTGTTTGGGTCACCGGGGAGCTGTTTTTT
TRBJ2-5 | - | TRBV18 | - | CASSLTTDQETQYF | TGTGCCAGCTCACTGACCACGGATCAAGAGACCCAGTACTTC
TRBJ2-5 | TRBD2 | TRBV20-1 | - | CSAAERKGLAGETQYF | TGCAGTGCTGCAGAACGAAAGGGACTAGCGGGCGAGACCCAGTACTTC
TRBJ1-2 | - | TRBV6-5 | once | CASTLTASDYGYTF | TGTGCCAGCACTTTAACAGCCTCAGACTATGGCTACACCTTC
TRBJ1-2 | TRBD1 | TRBV15 | once | CATSSQDRANYGYTF | TGTGCCACCAGCAGTCAGGACAGGGCTAACTATGGCTACACCTTC
TRBJ2-7 | - | TRBV3-1 | - | CASSPGLNYEQYF | TGTGCCAGCAGCCCTGGACTTAACTACGAGCAGTACTTC
TRBJ2-5 | - | TRBV5-6 | - | CASSHNIRVVTGTQYF | TGTGCCAGCAGCCATAACATCCGCGTGGTAACGGGGACCCAGTACTTC
TRBJ2-7 | - | TRBV5-6 | - | CASSLGPGGPTYEQYF | TGTGCCAGCAGCTTGGGACCAGGGGGGCCTACCTACGAGCAGTACTTC
TRBJ1-5 | - | TRBV4-3 | - | CASSQDGQRNQPQHF | TGCGCCAGCAGCCAAGATGGACAGCGGAATCAGCCCCAGCATTTT
TRBJ2-7 | - | TRBV27 | - | CASSFSGGRISYEQYF | TGTGCCAGCAGTTTCTCTGGGGGGCGCATCTCCTACGAGCAGTACTTC
TRBJ2-3 | TRBD2 | TRBV28 | - | CASSSGLAADTQYF | TGTGCCAGCAGCTCCGGACTAGCGGCAGATACGCAGTATTTT
TRBJ1-1 | - | TRBV27 | few | CASQGNTEAFF | TGTGCCAGTCAGGGGAACACTGAAGCTTTCTTT
TRBJ2-3 | - | TRBV30 | - | CAWSVGTNTDTQYF | TGTGCCTGGAGTGTAGGAACCAACACAGATACGCAGTATTTT
TRBJ2-1 | - | TRBV7-9 | - | CASSLLGYNEQFF | TGTGCCAGCAGCTTGTTGGGTTACAATGAGCAGTTCTTC
TRBJ2-1 | TRBD2 | TRBV29-1 | - | CSAEIPSGTSGRVDYNEQFF | TGCAGCGCCGAAATCCCCTCCGGGACTAGCGGGAGGGTGGACTACAATGAGCAGTTCTTC
TRBJ1-5 | TRBD1 | TRBV19 | - | CASRLAGQGNQPQHF | TGTGCCAGTAGGCTGGCGGGACAGGGCAATCAGCCCCAGCATTTT
TRBJ2-3 | - | TRBV29-1 | - | CSVEGGNTDTQYF | TGCAGCGTTGAGGGCGGAAACACAGATACGCAGTATTTT
TRBJ2-7 | - | TRBV2 | once | CASSLTEANYEQYF | TGTGCCAGCTCCCTCACGGAAGCGAACTACGAGCAGTACTTC